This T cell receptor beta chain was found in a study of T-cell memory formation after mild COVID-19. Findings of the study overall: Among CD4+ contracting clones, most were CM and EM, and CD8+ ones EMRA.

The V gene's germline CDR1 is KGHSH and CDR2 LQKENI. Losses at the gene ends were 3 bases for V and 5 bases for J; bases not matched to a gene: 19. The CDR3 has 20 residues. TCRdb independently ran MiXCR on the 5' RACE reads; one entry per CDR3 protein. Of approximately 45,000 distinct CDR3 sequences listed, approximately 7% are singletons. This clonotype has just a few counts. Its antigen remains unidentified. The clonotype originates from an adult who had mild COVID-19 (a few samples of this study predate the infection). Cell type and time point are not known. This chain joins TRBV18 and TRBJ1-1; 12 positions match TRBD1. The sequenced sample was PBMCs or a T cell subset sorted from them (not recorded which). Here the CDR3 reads CASSPAGTGGDTRGRTEAFF. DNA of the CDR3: TGTGCCAGCTCACCCGCCGGGACAGGGGGCGACACGCGGGGGAGGACTGAAGCTTTCTTT.